These T cell receptor beta chains were read from a single sample in a study of response to subunit inactivated influenza vaccine. TCRdb used MiXCR to reprocess the RT-PCR reads, holding one entry per CDR3 protein. The sample has under 750,000 distinct CDR3 sequences; roughly 10% are singletons. Sequencing was performed on PBMCs from blood, taken on the day of vaccination. The receptors come from a man over 45 who received an inactivated influenza vaccine. Both conserved end residues are part of each CDR3. D genes are given only for firm matches. A row's size may be missing; if present it is once, few, many or a size class.

j_gene: TRBJ2-7
v_gene: TRBV20-1
d_gene: NA
abundance: few
CDR3nt: TGCAGTGCCGTCCCTCCGACAGGCGCACACTCCTACGAGCAGTACTTC
CDR3aa: CSAVPPTGAHSYEQYF

j_gene: TRBJ1-5
v_gene: TRBV20-1
d_gene: TRBD1
abundance: NA
CDR3nt: TGCAGTGCTAGAACACAGGGGGCGCGGGGACCTAGGGCCCAGCATTTT
CDR3aa: CSARTQGARGPRAQHF

j_gene: TRBJ2-6
v_gene: TRBV20-1
d_gene: TRBD1
abundance: NA
CDR3nt: TGCAGTGCACGGGACAGGGGAGCGGGGGCCAACGTCCTGACTTTC
CDR3aa: CSARDRGAGANVLTF

j_gene: TRBJ2-7
v_gene: TRBV6-1
d_gene: NA
abundance: NA
CDR3nt: TGTGCCAGCAGTGAAGCGAGACGGATATGGGACCCTAATCTCTTC
CDR3aa: CASSEARRIWDPNLF

j_gene: TRBJ2-1
v_gene: TRBV3-1
d_gene: TRBD2
abundance: few
CDR3nt: TGTGCCAGCAGCCAAGATCTTTCCCCCAGCGGGAGGGCCCGTGGGTTCTTC
CDR3aa: CASSQDLSPSGRARGFF

j_gene: TRBJ1-5
v_gene: TRBV6-1
d_gene: NA
abundance: NA
CDR3nt: TGTGCCAGCAACTTACAGGGTAATCGCAATCAGCCCCAGCATTTT
CDR3aa: CASNLQGNRNQPQHF

j_gene: TRBJ1-5
v_gene: TRBV5-5
d_gene: NA
abundance: few
CDR3nt: TGTGCCAGCAGCCAAGGAGGGGGTTCGGGCAATCAGCCCCAGCATTTT
CDR3aa: CASSQGGGSGNQPQHF

j_gene: TRBJ2-1
v_gene: TRBV2
d_gene: TRBD2
abundance: NA
CDR3nt: TGTGCCAGCAGCGTTACTAGCGCCGAGGGGAATGAGCAGTTCTTC
CDR3aa: CASSVTSAEGNEQFF

j_gene: TRBJ2-2
v_gene: TRBV11-2
d_gene: NA
abundance: few
CDR3nt: TGTGCCAGCAGCTTGCGGACTCGGACCGGGGAGCTGTTTTTT
CDR3aa: CASSLRTRTGELFF

j_gene: TRBJ1-5
v_gene: TRBV18
d_gene: NA
abundance: many
CDR3nt: TGTGCCAGCTCACCGTTGGATAGCAATCAGCCCCAGCATTTT
CDR3aa: CASSPLDSNQPQHF

j_gene: TRBJ1-4
v_gene: TRBV9
d_gene: NA
abundance: many
CDR3nt: TGTGCCAGCAGCGTAGGGACTGGATCAACTAATGAAAAACTGTTTTTT
CDR3aa: CASSVGTGSTNEKLFF

j_gene: TRBJ2-7
v_gene: TRBV7-2
d_gene: NA
abundance: many
CDR3nt: TGTGCCAGCAGCTTTTCTGGGCCCTCCTACGAGCAGTACTTC
CDR3aa: CASSFSGPSYEQYF

j_gene: TRBJ2-2
v_gene: TRBV27
d_gene: TRBD2
abundance: few
CDR3nt: TGTGCCAGCAGCGTAGCGGGACTGAACACCGGGGAGCTGTTTTTT
CDR3aa: CASSVAGLNTGELFF

j_gene: TRBJ2-3
v_gene: TRBV29-1
d_gene: NA
abundance: few
CDR3nt: TGCAGCGTTCGGGCCGGCACAGATACGCAGTATTTT
CDR3aa: CSVRAGTDTQYF

j_gene: TRBJ2-1
v_gene: TRBV4-3
d_gene: TRBD2
abundance: NA
CDR3nt: TGCGCCAGCAGCCAAGTACTAGCGGGAGGTAGCTACAATGAGCAGTTCTTC
CDR3aa: CASSQVLAGGSYNEQFF

j_gene: TRBJ2-3
v_gene: TRBV5-1
d_gene: NA
abundance: many
CDR3nt: TGCGCCAGCAGCTTGCTCCGGAGCACAGATACGCAGTATTTT
CDR3aa: CASSLLRSTDTQYF

j_gene: TRBJ2-1
v_gene: TRBV7-9
d_gene: NA
abundance: NA
CDR3nt: TGTGCCAGCACAGCCGGGACTCCTTCTTACAATGAGCAGTTCTTC
CDR3aa: CASTAGTPSYNEQFF

j_gene: TRBJ1-5
v_gene: TRBV5-6
d_gene: NA
abundance: many
CDR3nt: TGTGCCAGCAGCCGTTGGGGGTATCAGCCCCAGCATTTT
CDR3aa: CASSRWGYQPQHF

j_gene: TRBJ2-3
v_gene: TRBV7-2
d_gene: NA
abundance: NA
CDR3nt: TGTGCCAGCAGCTTAAGGGCTTTGGGTGGCACAGATACGCAGTATTTT
CDR3aa: CASSLRALGGTDTQYF

j_gene: TRBJ2-1
v_gene: TRBV5-1
d_gene: NA
abundance: few
CDR3nt: TGCGCCAGCAGCCACGGGACTTCAAGCTCCTACAATGAGCAGTTCTTC
CDR3aa: CASSHGTSSSYNEQFF

j_gene: TRBJ2-7
v_gene: TRBV18
d_gene: NA
abundance: few
CDR3nt: TGTGCCAGCTCACCAGAAGGCGAAGCCTACGAGCAGTACTTC
CDR3aa: CASSPEGEAYEQYF

j_gene: TRBJ2-1
v_gene: TRBV28
d_gene: TRBD2
abundance: many
CDR3nt: TGTGCCACCGGGACTACTTACAATGAGCAGTTCTTC
CDR3aa: CATGTTYNEQFF

j_gene: TRBJ2-5
v_gene: TRBV6-5
d_gene: TRBD2
abundance: NA
CDR3nt: TGTGCCAGCAGTTACTCCCCGGGGACTACACTCGGGACCCAGTACTTC
CDR3aa: CASSYSPGTTLGTQYF

j_gene: TRBJ2-7
v_gene: TRBV6-2/TRBV6-3
d_gene: NA
abundance: NA
CDR3nt: TGTGCCACCTTTCACTCAATACCCTCTCGGTTCTTTGGTTCCTTCTACGAGCAGTACTTC
CDR3aa: CATFHSIPSRFFGSFYEQYF

j_gene: TRBJ2-1
v_gene: TRBV5-6
d_gene: NA
abundance: few
CDR3nt: TGTGCCAGCAGCTATTGGCTAGTTTCAAATGAGCAGTTCTTC
CDR3aa: CASSYWLVSNEQFF

j_gene: TRBJ1-2
v_gene: TRBV12-3/TRBV12-4
d_gene: TRBD1
abundance: NA
CDR3nt: TGTGCCAGCAGTTCCCGACAGGGGCCTGTCTACACCTTC
CDR3aa: CASSSRQGPVYTF

j_gene: TRBJ1-4
v_gene: TRBV5-1
d_gene: NA
abundance: few
CDR3nt: TGCGCCAGCAGCTTCCGTGCAACAACTAATGAAAAACTGTTTTTT
CDR3aa: CASSFRATTNEKLFF

j_gene: TRBJ2-5
v_gene: TRBV7-6
d_gene: NA
abundance: NA
CDR3nt: TGTGCCAGCAGCTTATTCAGTCGGTCCTCTCTCCCACTGGGGGCCCAGTACTTC
CDR3aa: CASSLFSRSSLPLGAQYF

j_gene: TRBJ2-1
v_gene: TRBV29-1
d_gene: NA
abundance: few
CDR3nt: TGCAGCGTCACCTACAGGACTAACGAGTATGGGCAGTTCTTC
CDR3aa: CSVTYRTNEYGQFF

j_gene: TRBJ1-2
v_gene: TRBV7-2
d_gene: TRBD1
abundance: few
CDR3nt: TGTGCCAGCTCCATGACAGGGGACTTTGGCTACACCTTC
CDR3aa: CASSMTGDFGYTF

j_gene: TRBJ2-2
v_gene: TRBV18
d_gene: NA
abundance: few
CDR3nt: TGTGCCAGCTCACCATCGGCAGGGGCTAACACCGGGGAGCTGTTTTTT
CDR3aa: CASSPSAGANTGELFF

j_gene: TRBJ1-2
v_gene: TRBV7-2
d_gene: TRBD1
abundance: few
CDR3nt: TGTGCCAGCAGTGCTAAACCGGGACAGAGCTATGGCTACACCTTC
CDR3aa: CASSAKPGQSYGYTF

j_gene: TRBJ1-1
v_gene: TRBV29-1
d_gene: NA
abundance: NA
CDR3nt: TGCAGCGTCCTACCTGACAGGAACACTGAAGCTTTCTTT
CDR3aa: CSVLPDRNTEAFF

j_gene: TRBJ2-3
v_gene: TRBV3-1
d_gene: NA
abundance: few
CDR3nt: TGTGCCAGCAGCGTCGCGCCCACAGATACGCAGTATTTT
CDR3aa: CASSVAPTDTQYF

j_gene: TRBJ2-3
v_gene: TRBV29-1
d_gene: TRBD2
abundance: NA
CDR3nt: TGCAGCTCATCCTTTAGCGGGAGTGGCACAGATACGCAGTATTTT
CDR3aa: CSSSFSGSGTDTQYF

j_gene: TRBJ2-6
v_gene: TRBV5-6
d_gene: NA
abundance: NA
CDR3nt: TGTGCCAGCAGCTTTGGTGGGATTGGGGCCAACGTCCTGACTTTC
CDR3aa: CASSFGGIGANVLTF

j_gene: TRBJ1-5
v_gene: TRBV10-3
d_gene: NA
abundance: NA
CDR3nt: TGTGCCATCAGTGAATCCAGGGGCGGAATGCAGCCCCAGCATTTT
CDR3aa: CAISESRGGMQPQHF

j_gene: TRBJ1-1
v_gene: TRBV7-2
d_gene: NA
abundance: NA
CDR3nt: TGTGCCAGCAGGAATACAGGATACACTGAAGCTTTCTTT
CDR3aa: CASRNTGYTEAFF

j_gene: TRBJ2-5
v_gene: TRBV5-1
d_gene: TRBD1
abundance: NA
CDR3nt: TGCGCCAGCAGCTCTACAGGGGGCTGGGAGACCCAGTACTTC
CDR3aa: CASSSTGGWETQYF

j_gene: TRBJ2-7
v_gene: TRBV5-1
d_gene: NA
abundance: many
CDR3nt: TGCGCCAGCAGGCCATATCCGGGGGTCGTCGAGCAGTACTTC
CDR3aa: CASRPYPGVVEQYF

j_gene: TRBJ1-1
v_gene: TRBV4-3
d_gene: NA
abundance: many
CDR3nt: TGCGCCAGCAGCCGAGGGGACATAGTTATCACTGAAGCTTTCTTT
CDR3aa: CASSRGDIVITEAFF

j_gene: TRBJ2-3
v_gene: TRBV9
d_gene: NA
abundance: NA
CDR3nt: TGTGCCAGCAGCGTAGGCGCTATGTATACCACAGAAACGCAGTATTTT
CDR3aa: CASSVGAMYTTETQYF

j_gene: TRBJ2-1
v_gene: TRBV28
d_gene: TRBD2
abundance: few
CDR3nt: TGTGCCAGCAGCCCGGTGGGAGGGAGGGGATACAATGAGCAGTTCTTC
CDR3aa: CASSPVGGRGYNEQFF

j_gene: TRBJ2-5
v_gene: TRBV5-6
d_gene: NA
abundance: NA
CDR3nt: TGTGCCAGCAGCTTAAATCGGGTGTTGGGACAAGAGACCCAGTACTTC
CDR3aa: CASSLNRVLGQETQYF

j_gene: TRBJ2-7
v_gene: TRBV6-5
d_gene: NA
abundance: NA
CDR3nt: TGTGCCAGCAGTTATAGTCTTGGACCCCCCTCCTACGAGCAGTACTTC
CDR3aa: CASSYSLGPPSYEQYF

j_gene: TRBJ2-7
v_gene: TRBV29-1
d_gene: TRBD2
abundance: many
CDR3nt: TGCAGCGTTAGGGGGACTAGCGCTTACTCCTACGAGCAGTACTTC
CDR3aa: CSVRGTSAYSYEQYF

j_gene: TRBJ2-2
v_gene: TRBV29-1
d_gene: TRBD1
abundance: NA
CDR3nt: TGCAGCGTTGATGATCCCAGGGGGCTGGCCACCGGGGAGCTGTTTTTT
CDR3aa: CSVDDPRGLATGELFF

j_gene: TRBJ1-5
v_gene: TRBV20-1
d_gene: NA
abundance: NA
CDR3nt: TGCAGTGCTAGGGAGGGGTCGGGCAATCAGCCCCAGCATTTT
CDR3aa: CSAREGSGNQPQHF

j_gene: TRBJ2-7
v_gene: TRBV28
d_gene: NA
abundance: NA
CDR3nt: TGTGCCAGCATTAAGGCAGGGGATTCCTACGAGCAGTACTTC
CDR3aa: CASIKAGDSYEQYF

j_gene: TRBJ1-4
v_gene: TRBV2
d_gene: NA
abundance: few
CDR3nt: TGTGCCAGCAGTGTTGGGGGATTAGATGAAAAACTGTTTTTT
CDR3aa: CASSVGGLDEKLFF

j_gene: TRBJ1-1
v_gene: TRBV18
d_gene: NA
abundance: NA
CDR3nt: TGTGCCAGCTCACCCACGGGACGGATGAACACTGAAGCTTTCTTT
CDR3aa: CASSPTGRMNTEAFF

j_gene: TRBJ2-5
v_gene: TRBV4-2
d_gene: NA
abundance: few
CDR3nt: TGTGCCAGCAGCCAAACCCTAACTAGGGGGGTGGGGGAGACCCAGTACTTC
CDR3aa: CASSQTLTRGVGETQYF

j_gene: TRBJ2-1
v_gene: TRBV20-1
d_gene: NA
abundance: many
CDR3nt: TGCAGTGCTAGTAAACCAGTCCCAAACAATGAGCAGTTCTTC
CDR3aa: CSASKPVPNNEQFF